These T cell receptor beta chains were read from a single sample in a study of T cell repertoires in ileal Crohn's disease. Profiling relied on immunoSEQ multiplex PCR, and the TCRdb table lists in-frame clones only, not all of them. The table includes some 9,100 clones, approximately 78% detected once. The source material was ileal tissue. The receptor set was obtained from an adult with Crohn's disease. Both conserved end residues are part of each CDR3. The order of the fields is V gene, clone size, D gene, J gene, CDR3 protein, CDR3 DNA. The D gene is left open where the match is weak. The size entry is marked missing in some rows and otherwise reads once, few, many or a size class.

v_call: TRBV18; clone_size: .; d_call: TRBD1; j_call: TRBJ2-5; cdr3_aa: CASSPLGTGGGEQYF; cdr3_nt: TGTGCCAGCTCTCCCCTCGGGACAGGGGGAGGAGAGCAGTACTTC
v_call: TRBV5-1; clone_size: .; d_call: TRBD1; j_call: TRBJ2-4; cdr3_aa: CASSAGQGSIQYF; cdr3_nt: TGCGCCAGCAGCGCTGGACAGGGCTCCATTCAGTACTTC
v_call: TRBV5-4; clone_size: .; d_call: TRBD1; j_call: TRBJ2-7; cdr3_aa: CASSPDRGGSYEQYF; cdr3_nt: TGTGCCAGCAGCCCCGACAGGGGGGGTTCCTACGAGCAGTACTTC
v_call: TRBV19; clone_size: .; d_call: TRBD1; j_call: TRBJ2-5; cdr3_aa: CATGMTGTGETQYF; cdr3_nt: TGTGCCACCGGGATGACCGGGACAGGGGAGACCCAGTACTTC
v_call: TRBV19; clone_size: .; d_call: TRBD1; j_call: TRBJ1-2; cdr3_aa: CASNPGQGLSGYTF; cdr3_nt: TGTGCCAGTAATCCGGGACAGGGACTCAGTGGCTACACCTTC
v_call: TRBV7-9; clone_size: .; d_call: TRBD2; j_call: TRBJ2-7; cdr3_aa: CASSKTSGLPYEQYF; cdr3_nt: TGTGCCAGCAGCAAGACTAGCGGATTACCCTACGAGCAGTACTTC
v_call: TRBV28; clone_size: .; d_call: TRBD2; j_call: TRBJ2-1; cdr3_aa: CASLPPSGSRSEQFF; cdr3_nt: TGTGCCAGCCTGCCTCCTAGCGGGAGCCGGTCCGAGCAGTTCTTC
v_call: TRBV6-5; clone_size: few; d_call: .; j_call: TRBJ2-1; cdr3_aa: CASSPEASSEQFF; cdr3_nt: TGTGCCAGCAGTCCAGAGGCTAGCAGTGAGCAGTTCTTC
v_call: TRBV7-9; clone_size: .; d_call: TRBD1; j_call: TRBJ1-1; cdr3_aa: CASSLQGAEAFF; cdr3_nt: TGTGCCAGCAGCTTACAGGGGGCTGAAGCTTTCTTT
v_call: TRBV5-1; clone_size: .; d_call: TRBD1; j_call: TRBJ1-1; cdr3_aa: CASSQTGTGVTEAFF; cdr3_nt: TGCGCCAGCAGCCAGACCGGGACAGGGGTCACTGAAGCTTTCTTT